The clone carrying this TCR beta chain was counted a few times. The antigen is unknown. Amplification of TCR beta CDR3 regions used RNA as the template. Researchers ran a first-round RT-PCR on the TCR CDR3 using the HTBI primer set. TCRdb itself ran the multiplex PCR reads through MiXCR, one entry per CDR3 protein. The sample has roughly 720,000 distinct CDR3 sequences, 15% to 20% seen once. These data come from a study of T cells in Graves' hyperthyroidism and ophthalmopathy. Study findings and constraints: Clonotypes that were expanded in thyroid above 0.001 mostly appeared in blood too.

The length of the CDR3 is 13 residues. The germline V and J ends were trimmed by 10 bases and 0 bases, with 13 bases remaining between them. The germline V gene encodes CDR1 LNHDA and CDR2 SQIVND (reference sequence). The sample consisted of blood. The rearrangement joins TRBV19 to TRBJ2-7; possibly TRBD1 or TRBD2 for D (5 bases each). The TCR was taken from a man aged 45-65 years with Graves' hyperthyroidism. The CDR3: CATKGTYSYEQYF. Written as DNA, the CDR3 is TGTGCCACCAAGGGGACCTACTCCTACGAGCAGTACTTC.